Below, one T cell receptor beta chain is given with its context. TCRdb recomputed calls from the 5' RACE reads with MiXCR, one row per CDR3 protein. This sample has around 310,000 distinct CDR3 sequences, with about 20% found just once. This sample is part of a study of T-cell memory formation after mild COVID-19. The material sequenced was PBMCs or a T cell subset sorted from them (not recorded which). The TCR comes from a man aged 18 to 29 who had mild COVID-19 (a few samples of this study predate the infection). Cell type and time point are not known.

The CDR3 loop reads CASSNWRGQPQHF. DNA for the CDR3: TGTGCCAGCAGCAACTGGCGAGGTCAGCCCCAGCATTTT. J is TRBJ1-5 and V is TRBV6-2 or TRBV6-3, with unresolved D. Germline-derived CDR1 and CDR2 are MNHEY and SVGEGT. This CDR3 is 13 amino acids long. Trimming took off 6 bases at V and 6 bases at J, with 12 bases between the two ends.